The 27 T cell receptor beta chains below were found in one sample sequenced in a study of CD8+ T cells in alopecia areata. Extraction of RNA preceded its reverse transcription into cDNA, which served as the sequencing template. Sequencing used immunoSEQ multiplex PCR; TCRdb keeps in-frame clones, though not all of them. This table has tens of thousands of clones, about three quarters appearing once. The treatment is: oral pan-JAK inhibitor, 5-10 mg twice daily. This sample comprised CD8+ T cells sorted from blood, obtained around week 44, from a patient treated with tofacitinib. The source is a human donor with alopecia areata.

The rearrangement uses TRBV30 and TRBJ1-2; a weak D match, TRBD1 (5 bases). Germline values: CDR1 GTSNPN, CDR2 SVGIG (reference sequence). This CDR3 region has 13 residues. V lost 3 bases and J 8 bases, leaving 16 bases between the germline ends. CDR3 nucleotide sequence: TGTGCCTGGAGCGTAGACAGCAAAGGGGGCTACACCTTC. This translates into CAWSVDSKGGYTF.

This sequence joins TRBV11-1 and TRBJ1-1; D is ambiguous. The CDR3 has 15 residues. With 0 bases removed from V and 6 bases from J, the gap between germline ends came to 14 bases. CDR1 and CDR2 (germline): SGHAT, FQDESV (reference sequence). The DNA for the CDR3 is TGTGCCAGCAGCTTAGCGCCCGAGGGTAGGGCTGAAGCTTTCTTT. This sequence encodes CASSLAPEGRAEAFF.

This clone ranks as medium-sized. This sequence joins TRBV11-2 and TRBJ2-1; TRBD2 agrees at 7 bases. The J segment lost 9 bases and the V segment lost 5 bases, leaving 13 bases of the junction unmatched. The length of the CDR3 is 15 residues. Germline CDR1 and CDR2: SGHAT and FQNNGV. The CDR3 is CASSLGIAGSGEQFF. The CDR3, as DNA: TGTGCCAGCAGCCTCGGGATAGCGGGCTCTGGTGAGCAGTTCTTC.

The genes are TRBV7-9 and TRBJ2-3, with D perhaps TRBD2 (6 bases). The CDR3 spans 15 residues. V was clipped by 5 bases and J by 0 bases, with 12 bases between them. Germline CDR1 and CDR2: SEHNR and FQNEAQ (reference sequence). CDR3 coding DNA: TGTGCCAGCAGCCCCCCGGGGGTGAGCACAGATACGCAGTATTTT. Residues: CASSPPGVSTDTQYF.

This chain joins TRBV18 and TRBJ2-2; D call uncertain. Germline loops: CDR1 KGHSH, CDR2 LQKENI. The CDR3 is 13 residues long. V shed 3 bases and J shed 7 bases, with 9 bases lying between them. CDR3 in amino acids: CASSPDTDGELFF. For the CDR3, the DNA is TGTGCCAGCTCACCTGACACGGACGGGGAGCTGTTTTTT. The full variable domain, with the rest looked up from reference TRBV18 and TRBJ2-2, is NAGVMQNPRHLVRRRGQEARLRCSPMKGHSHVYWYRQLPEEGLKFMVYLQKENIIDESGMPKERFSAEFPKEGPSILRIQQVVRGDSAAYFCASSPDTDGELFFGEGSRLTVL.

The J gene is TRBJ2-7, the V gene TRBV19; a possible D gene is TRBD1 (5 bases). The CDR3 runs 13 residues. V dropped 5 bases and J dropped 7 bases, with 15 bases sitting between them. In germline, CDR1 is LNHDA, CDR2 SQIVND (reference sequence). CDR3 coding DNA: TGTGCCAGTAGTTTAACGGACACCGCGGAGCAGTACTTC. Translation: CASSLTDTAEQYF.

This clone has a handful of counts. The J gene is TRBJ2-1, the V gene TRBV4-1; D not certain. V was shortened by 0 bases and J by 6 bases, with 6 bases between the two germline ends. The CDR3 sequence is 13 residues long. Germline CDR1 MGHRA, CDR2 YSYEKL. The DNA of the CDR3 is TGCGCCAGCAGCCAAGAGGTATTCAATGAGCAGTTCTTC. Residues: CASSQEVFNEQFF.

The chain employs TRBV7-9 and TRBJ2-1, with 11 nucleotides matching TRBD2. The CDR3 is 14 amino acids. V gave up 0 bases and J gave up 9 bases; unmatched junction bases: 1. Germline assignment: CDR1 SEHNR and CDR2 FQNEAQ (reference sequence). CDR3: CASSLALAGGEQFF. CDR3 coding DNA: TGTGCCAGCAGCTTAGCGCTAGCGGGGGGTGAGCAGTTCTTC.

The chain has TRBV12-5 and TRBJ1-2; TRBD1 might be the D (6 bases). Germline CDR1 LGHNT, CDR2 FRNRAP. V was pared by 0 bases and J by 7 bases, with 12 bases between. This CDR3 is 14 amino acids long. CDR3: CASGLVTGRSGYTF. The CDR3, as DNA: TGTGCTAGTGGTTTGGTAACAGGGAGGAGTGGCTACACCTTC. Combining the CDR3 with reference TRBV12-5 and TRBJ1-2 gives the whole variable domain DARVTQTPRHKVTEMGQEVTMRCQPILGHNTVFWYRQTMMQGLELLAYFRNRAPLDDSGMPKDRFSAEMPDATLATLKIQPSEPRDSAVYFCASGLVTGRSGYTFGSGTRLTVV.

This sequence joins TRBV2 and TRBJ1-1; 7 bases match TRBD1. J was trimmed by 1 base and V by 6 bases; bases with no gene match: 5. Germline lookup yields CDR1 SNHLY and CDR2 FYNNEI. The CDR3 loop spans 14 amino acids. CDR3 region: CASRSWTGNTEAFF. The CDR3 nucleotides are TGTGCCAGCAGGTCATGGACAGGGAACACTGAAGCTTTCTTT.

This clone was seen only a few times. The DNA of the CDR3 is TGCAGCGTCTTACCGAACACTGAAGCTTTCTTT. Its protein is CSVLPNTEAFF. The gene calls are TRBV29-1 and TRBJ1-1; D remains ambiguous. Germline loops: CDR1 SQVTM, CDR2 ANQGSEA. The CDR3 consists of 11 residues. Deletions cut 6 bases from V and 1 base from J, with 6 bases between.

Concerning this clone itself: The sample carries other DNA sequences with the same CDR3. The CDR3 region is CASSDLYEQYF. The CDR3 region has the DNA TGTGCCAGCTCCGATCTTTACGAGCAGTACTTC. The chain joins TRBV7-2 to TRBJ2-7; D unresolved. This CDR3 has 11 residues. Between the trimmed V and J ends, which lost 8 bases and 4 bases, there was a span of 9 bases. CDR1 and CDR2 from the germline V gene are SGHTA and FQGNSA.

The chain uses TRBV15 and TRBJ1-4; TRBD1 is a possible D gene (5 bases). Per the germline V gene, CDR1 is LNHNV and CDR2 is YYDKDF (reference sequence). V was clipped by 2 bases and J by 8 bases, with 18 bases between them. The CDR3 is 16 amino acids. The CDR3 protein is CATSRKDGAVREKLFF. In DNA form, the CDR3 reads TGTGCCACCAGCAGAAAAGACGGGGCAGTGAGGGAAAAACTGTTTTTT.

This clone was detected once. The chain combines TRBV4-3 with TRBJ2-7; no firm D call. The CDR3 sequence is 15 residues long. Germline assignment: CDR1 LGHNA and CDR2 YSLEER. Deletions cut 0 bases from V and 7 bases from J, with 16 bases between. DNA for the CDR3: TGCGCCAGCAGCCAAGATAGGGTCGGGTCGAGGGAGCAGTACTTC. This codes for CASSQDRVGSREQYF.

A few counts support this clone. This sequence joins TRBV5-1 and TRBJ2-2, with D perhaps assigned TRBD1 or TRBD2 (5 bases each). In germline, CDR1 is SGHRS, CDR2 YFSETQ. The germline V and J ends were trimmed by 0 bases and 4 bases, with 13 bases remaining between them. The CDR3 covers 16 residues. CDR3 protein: CASSLGARGTTGELFF. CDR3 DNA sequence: TGCGCCAGCAGCTTGGGGGCAAGAGGGACCACCGGGGAGCTGTTTTTT.

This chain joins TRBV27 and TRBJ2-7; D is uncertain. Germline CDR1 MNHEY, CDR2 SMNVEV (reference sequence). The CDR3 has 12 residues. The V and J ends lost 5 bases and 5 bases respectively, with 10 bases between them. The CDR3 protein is CASSQTPDEQYF. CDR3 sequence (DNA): TGTGCCAGCAGTCAAACTCCCGACGAGCAGTACTTC.

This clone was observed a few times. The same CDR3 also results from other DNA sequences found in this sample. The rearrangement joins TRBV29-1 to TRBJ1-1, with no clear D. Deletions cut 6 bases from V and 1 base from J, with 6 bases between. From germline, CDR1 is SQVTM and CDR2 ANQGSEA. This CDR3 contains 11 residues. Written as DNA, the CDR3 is TGCAGCGTACAGAGGAACACTGAAGCTTTCTTT. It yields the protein CSVQRNTEAFF.

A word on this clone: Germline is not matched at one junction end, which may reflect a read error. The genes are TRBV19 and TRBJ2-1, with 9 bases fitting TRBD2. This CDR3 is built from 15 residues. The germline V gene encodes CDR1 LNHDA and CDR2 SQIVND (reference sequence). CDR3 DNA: TGTGCCAGTAGTCCCAGCGGGGGGCGTGACAATGAGCAGCTCTTC. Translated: CASSPSGGRDNEQLF.

CDR3 amino acids: CASSQGRGHGETQYF. Here the CDR3 DNA reads TGCGCCAGCAGCCAGGGCAGGGGGCATGGGGAGACCCAGTACTTC. The rearrangement uses TRBV4-3 and TRBJ2-5; 8 positions agree with TRBD1. Germline V CDR1 and CDR2: LGHNA, YSLEER. J gave up 5 bases and V 3 bases, and 8 bases lay outside the gene matches. The CDR3 is made up of 15 amino acids.

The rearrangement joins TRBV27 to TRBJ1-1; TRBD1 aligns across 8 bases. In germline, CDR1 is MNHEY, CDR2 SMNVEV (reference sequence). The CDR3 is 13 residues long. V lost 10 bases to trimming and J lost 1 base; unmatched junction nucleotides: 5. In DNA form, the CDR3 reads TGTGCCATCGCGACAGGGGCGAACACTGAAGCTTTCTTT. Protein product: CAIATGANTEAFF.

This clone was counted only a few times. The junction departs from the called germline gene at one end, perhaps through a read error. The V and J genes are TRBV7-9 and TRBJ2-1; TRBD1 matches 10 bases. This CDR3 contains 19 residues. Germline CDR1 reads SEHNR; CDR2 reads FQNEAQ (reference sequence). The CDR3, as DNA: TGTGCCAGAAGCTCACGGTGGGACAGGGGACAAAGCGGGCACAATGAGCAGTTCTTC. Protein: CARSSRWDRGQSGHNEQFF. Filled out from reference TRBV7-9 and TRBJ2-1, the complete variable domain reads DTGVSQNPRHKITKRGQNVTFRCDPISEHNRLYWYRQTLGQGPEFLTYFQNEAQLEKSRLLSDRFSAERPKGSFSTLEIQRTEQGDSAMYLCARSSRWDRGQSGHNEQFFGPGTRLTVL.

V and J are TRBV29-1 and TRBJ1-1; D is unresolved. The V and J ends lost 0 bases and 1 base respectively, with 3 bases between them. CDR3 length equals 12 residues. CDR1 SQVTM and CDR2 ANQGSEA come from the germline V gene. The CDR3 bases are TGCAGCGTTGAAGAGGGGAACACTGAAGCTTTCTTT. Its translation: CSVEEGNTEAFF.

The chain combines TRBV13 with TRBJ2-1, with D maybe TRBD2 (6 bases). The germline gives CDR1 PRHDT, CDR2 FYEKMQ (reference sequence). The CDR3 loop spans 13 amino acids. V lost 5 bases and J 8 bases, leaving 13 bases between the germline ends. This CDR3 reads CASSHEWEDEQFF. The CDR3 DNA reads TGTGCCAGCAGCCACGAATGGGAGGATGAGCAGTTCTTC.

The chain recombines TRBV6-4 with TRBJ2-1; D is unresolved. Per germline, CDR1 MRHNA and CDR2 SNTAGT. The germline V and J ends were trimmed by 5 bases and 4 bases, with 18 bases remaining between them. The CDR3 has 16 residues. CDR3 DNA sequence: TGTGCCAGCAGTTACGTGGCGGAGCCACCGTACAATGAGCAGTTCTTC. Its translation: CASSYVAEPPYNEQFF.

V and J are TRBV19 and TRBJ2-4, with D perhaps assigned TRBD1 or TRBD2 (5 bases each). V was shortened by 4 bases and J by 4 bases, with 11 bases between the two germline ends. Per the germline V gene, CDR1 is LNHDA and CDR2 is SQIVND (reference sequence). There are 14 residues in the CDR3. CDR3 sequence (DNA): TGTGCCAGTAGTAAGAGAGGGGAGAAAAACATTCAGTACTTC. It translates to CASSKRGEKNIQYF.

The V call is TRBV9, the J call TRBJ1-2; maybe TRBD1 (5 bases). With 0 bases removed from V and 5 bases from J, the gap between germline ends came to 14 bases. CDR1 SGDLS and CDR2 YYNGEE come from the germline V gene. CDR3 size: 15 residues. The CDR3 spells CASSVGVGQVYGYTF. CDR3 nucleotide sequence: TGTGCCAGCAGCGTAGGGGTGGGGCAGGTGTATGGCTACACCTTC.

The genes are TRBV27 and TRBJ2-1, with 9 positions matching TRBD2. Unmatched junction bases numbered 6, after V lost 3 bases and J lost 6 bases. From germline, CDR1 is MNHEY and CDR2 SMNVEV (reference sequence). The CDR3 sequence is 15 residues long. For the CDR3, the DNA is TGTGCCAGCAGTTTGGTAGCGGGGGTAGGCAATGAGCAGTTCTTC. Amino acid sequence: CASSLVAGVGNEQFF.